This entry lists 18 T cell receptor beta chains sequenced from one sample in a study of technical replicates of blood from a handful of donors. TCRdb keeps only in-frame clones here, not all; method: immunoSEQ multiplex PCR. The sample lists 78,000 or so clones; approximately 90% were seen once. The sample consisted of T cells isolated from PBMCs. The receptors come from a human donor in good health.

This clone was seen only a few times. CDR3 DNA sequence: TGCGCCAGCAGCCCAACGCGGACCGGGGAGCTGTTTTTT. It is translated as CASSPTRTGELFF. The J gene is TRBJ2-2, the V gene TRBV4-3, with no clear D. CDR3 size: 13 residues. Between the trimmed V and J ends, which lost 4 bases and 5 bases, there was a span of 8 bases. Germline loops: CDR1 LGHNA, CDR2 YSLEER.

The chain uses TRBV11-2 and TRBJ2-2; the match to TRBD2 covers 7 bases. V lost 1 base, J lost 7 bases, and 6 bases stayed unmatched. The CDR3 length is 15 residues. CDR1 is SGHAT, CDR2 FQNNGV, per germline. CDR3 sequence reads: CASSLGGRAIGELFF. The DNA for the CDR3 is TGTGCCAGCAGCTTAGGCGGGAGAGCGATCGGGGAGCTGTTTTTT.

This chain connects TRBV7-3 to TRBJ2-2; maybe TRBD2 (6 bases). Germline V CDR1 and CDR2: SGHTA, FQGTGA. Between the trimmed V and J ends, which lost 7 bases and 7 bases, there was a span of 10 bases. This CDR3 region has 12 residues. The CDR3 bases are TGTGCCAGCACCTTGGGAGGCGGGGAGCTGTTTTTT. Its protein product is CASTLGGGELFF.

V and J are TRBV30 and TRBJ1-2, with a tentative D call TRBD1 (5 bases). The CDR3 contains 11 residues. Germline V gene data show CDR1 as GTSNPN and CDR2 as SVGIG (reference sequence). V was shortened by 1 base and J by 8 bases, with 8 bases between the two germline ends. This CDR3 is CAWSDGGGYTF. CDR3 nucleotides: TGTGCCTGGAGTGACGGGGGAGGCTACACCTTC.

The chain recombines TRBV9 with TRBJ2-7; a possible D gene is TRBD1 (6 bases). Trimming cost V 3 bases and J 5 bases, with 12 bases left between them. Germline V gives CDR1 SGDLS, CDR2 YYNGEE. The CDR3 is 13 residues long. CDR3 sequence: CASSAGVFDEQYF. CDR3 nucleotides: TGTGCCAGCAGCGCAGGGGTTTTCGACGAGCAGTACTTC.

CDR3 bases: TGCGCCAGCAGCCTTACAGGCTACGAGCAGTACTTC. Protein: CASSLTGYEQYF. This sequence joins TRBV4-1 and TRBJ2-7; possible D gene TRBD1, 5 bases. The CDR3 sequence is 12 residues long. Per germline, CDR1 MGHRA and CDR2 YSYEKL. Trimming left V 4 bases short and J 3 bases short, with 7 bases between.

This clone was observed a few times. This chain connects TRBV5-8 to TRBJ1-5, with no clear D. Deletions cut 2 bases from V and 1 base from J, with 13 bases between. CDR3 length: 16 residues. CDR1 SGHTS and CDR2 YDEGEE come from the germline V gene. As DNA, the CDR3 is TGTGCCAGCAGCTTCGAGGGTACTGAAAGCAATCAGCCCCAGCATTTT. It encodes CASSFEGTESNQPQHF.

Here the CDR3 DNA reads TGTGCCAGTAGTACGACAGGTTATAGCAATCAGCCCCAGCATTTT. It specifies CASSTTGYSNQPQHF. J is TRBJ1-5 and V is TRBV19, with D perhaps TRBD1 (6 bases). Deletions cut 4 bases from V and 0 bases from J, with 10 bases between. The CDR3 spans 15 residues. CDR1 LNHDA and CDR2 SQIVND come from the germline V gene (reference sequence). Based on the CDR3 plus reference TRBV19 and TRBJ1-5, the full variable domain is DGGITQSPKYLFRKEGQNVTLSCEQNLNHDAMYWYRQDPGQGLRLIYYSQIVNDFQKGDIAEGYSVSREKKESFPLTVTSAQKNPTAFYLCASSTTGYSNQPQHFGDGTRLSIL.

CDR3 coding DNA: TGCGCCAGCAGCTTGGTACGACTCTTCACAGATACGCAGTATTTT. Residues: CASSLVRLFTDTQYF. This chain connects TRBV5-1 to TRBJ2-3; D is undetermined. The CDR3 length is 15 residues. The V end lost 0 bases, the J end lost 2 bases, and 10 bases lay between the germline ends. Germline-derived CDR1 and CDR2 are SGHRS and YFSETQ.

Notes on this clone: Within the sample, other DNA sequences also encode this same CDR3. The CDR3 spells CASRAGTSGSYEQYF. CDR3 DNA sequence: TGTGCCAGCAGAGCCGGGACTAGCGGGAGCTACGAGCAGTACTTC. The V call is TRBV2, the J call TRBJ2-7, with TRBD2 matching 14 bases. Germline CDR1 is SNHLY and CDR2 is FYNNEI. CDR3 length: 15 residues. Unmatched junction bases numbered 4, after V lost 6 bases and J lost 3 bases.

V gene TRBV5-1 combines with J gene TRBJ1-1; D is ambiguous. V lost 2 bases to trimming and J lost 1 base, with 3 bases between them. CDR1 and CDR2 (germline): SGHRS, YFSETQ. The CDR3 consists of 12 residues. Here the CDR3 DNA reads TGCGCCAGCAGCTTCGGGAACACTGAAGCTTTCTTT. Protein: CASSFGNTEAFF.

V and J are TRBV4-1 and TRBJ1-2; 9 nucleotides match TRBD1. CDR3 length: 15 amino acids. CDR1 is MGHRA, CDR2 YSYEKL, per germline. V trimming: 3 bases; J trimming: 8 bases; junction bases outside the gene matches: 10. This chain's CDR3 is CASSQTGTGSEGYTF. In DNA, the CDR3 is TGCGCCAGCAGCCAGACCGGGACAGGGTCGGAGGGCTACACCTTC.

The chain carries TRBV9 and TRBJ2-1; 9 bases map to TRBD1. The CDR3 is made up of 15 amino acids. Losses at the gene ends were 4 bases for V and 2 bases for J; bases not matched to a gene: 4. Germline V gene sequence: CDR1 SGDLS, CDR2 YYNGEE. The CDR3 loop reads CASSLRQGAYNEQFF. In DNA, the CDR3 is TGTGCCAGCAGCCTACGACAGGGGGCCTACAATGAGCAGTTCTTC.

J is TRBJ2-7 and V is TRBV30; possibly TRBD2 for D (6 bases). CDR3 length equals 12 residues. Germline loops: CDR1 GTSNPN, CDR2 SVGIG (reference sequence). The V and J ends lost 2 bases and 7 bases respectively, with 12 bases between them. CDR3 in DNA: TGTGCCTGGAGTCGACTAGATATAGAGCAGTACTTC. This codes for CAWSRLDIEQYF. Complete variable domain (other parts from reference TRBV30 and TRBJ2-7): SQTIHQWPATLVQPVGSPLSLECTVEGTSNPNLYWYRQAAGRGLQLLFYSVGIGQISSEVPQNLSASRPQDRQFILSSKKLLLSDSGFYLCAWSRLDIEQYFGPGTRLTVT.

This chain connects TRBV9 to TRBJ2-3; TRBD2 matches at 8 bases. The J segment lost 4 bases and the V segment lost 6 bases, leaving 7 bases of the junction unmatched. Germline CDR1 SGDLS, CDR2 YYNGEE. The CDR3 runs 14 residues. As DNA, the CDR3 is TGTGCCAGCACCCGGGGGGGTAGCTCAGATACGCAGTATTTT. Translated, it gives CASTRGGSSDTQYF. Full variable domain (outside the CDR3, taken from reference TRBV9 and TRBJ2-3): DSGVTQTPKHLITATGQRVTLRCSPRSGDLSVYWYQQSLDQGLQFLIQYYNGEERAKGNILERFSAQQFPDLHSELNLSSLELGDSALYFCASTRGGSSDTQYFGPGTRLTVL.

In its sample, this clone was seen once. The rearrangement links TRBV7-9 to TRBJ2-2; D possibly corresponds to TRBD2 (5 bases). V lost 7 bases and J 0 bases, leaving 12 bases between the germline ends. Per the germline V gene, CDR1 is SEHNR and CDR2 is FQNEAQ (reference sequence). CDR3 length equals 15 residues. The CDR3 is CASTNSGTNTGELFF. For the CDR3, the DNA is TGTGCCAGCACCAATTCGGGGACGAACACCGGGGAGCTGTTTTTT.

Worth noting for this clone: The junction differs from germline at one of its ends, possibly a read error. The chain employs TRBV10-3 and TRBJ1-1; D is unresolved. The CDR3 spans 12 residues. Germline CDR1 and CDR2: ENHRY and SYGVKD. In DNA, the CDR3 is TGTGCCATCAGTACAGAGAACTCTGAAGCTTTCTTT. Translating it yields CAISTENSEAFF.

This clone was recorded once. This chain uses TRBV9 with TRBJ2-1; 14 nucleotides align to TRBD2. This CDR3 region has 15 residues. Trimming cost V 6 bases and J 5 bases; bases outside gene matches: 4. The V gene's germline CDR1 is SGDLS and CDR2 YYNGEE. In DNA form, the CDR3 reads TGTGCCAGCACCCAGACTAGCGGGAGGGACAATGAGCAGTTCTTC. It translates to CASTQTSGRDNEQFF. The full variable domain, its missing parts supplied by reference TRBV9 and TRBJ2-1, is DSGVTQTPKHLITATGQRVTLRCSPRSGDLSVYWYQQSLDQGLQFLIQYYNGEERAKGNILERFSAQQFPDLHSELNLSSLELGDSALYFCASTQTSGRDNEQFFGPGTRLTVL.